The clone carrying this T cell receptor beta chain was seen more than once but under ten times. Antigen specificity is unknown. TCRdb reanalysed the 5' RACE reads using MiXCR and keeps one entry per CDR3 protein. The data contain about half a million distinct CDR3 sequences, approximately 18% of them singletons. CDR1 SGHNT and CDR2 YYREEE come from the germline V gene (reference sequence). Unmatched junction bases numbered 17, after V lost 7 bases and J lost 0 bases. CDR3 length equals 18 residues. These data are taken from a study of T-cell memory formation after mild COVID-19. Study information: TCR clusters showed largely donor specificity. The study's findings and limits: Contracting clones localized mainly to CM and EM when CD4+ and mainly to EMRA when CD8+. Cross-reactive memory seemingly joined, as some responding clones were found in pre-infection memory. A second wave of clones peaked on day 37, and their SARS-CoV-2 specificity went unconfirmed.

Sequenced: PBMCs or a T cell subset sorted from them (not recorded which). The clonotype was recovered from an adult woman who had mild COVID-19 (a few samples of this study predate the infection). Cell type and time point are not known. This sequence joins TRBV5-4 and TRBJ2-7, with 9 bases aligning to TRBD2. CDR3 sequence: CASLATSGAGGPSYEQYF. In DNA, the CDR3 is TGTGCCAGCTTGGCCACCTCCGGAGCGGGAGGACCCTCCTACGAGCAGTACTTC.